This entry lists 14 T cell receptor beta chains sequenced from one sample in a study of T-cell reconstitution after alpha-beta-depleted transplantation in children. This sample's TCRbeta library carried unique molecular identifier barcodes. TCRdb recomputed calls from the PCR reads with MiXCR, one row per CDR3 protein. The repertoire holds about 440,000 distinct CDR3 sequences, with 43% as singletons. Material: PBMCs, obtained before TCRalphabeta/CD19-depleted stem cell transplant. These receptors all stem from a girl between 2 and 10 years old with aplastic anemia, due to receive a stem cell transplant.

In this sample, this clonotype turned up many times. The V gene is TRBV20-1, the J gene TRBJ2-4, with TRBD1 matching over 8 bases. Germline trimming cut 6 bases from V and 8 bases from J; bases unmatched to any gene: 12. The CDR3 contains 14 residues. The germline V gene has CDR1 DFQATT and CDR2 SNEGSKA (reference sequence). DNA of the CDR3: TGCAGTGCCCTGACAGGGGAAGTTGAGGACATTCAGTACTTC. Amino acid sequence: CSALTGEVEDIQYF.

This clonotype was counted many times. The CDR3 DNA follows: TGTGCCAGCAGCCGGGGGGACCCGGGTCAGCCCCAGCATTTT. Protein product: CASSRGDPGQPQHF. This sequence joins TRBV5-5 and TRBJ1-5; TRBD1 might be the D (5 bases). The V end lost 4 bases, the J end lost 6 bases, and 14 bases lay between the germline ends. Germline CDR1 is SGHKS and CDR2 is YYEKEE (reference sequence). The CDR3 runs to 14 residues. Complete variable domain (other parts from reference TRBV5-5 and TRBJ1-5): DAGVTQSPTHLIKTRGQQVTLRCSPISGHKSVSWYQQVLGQGPQFIFQYYEKEERGRGNFPDRFSARQFPNYSSELNVNALLLGDSALYLCASSRGDPGQPQHFGDGTRLSIL.

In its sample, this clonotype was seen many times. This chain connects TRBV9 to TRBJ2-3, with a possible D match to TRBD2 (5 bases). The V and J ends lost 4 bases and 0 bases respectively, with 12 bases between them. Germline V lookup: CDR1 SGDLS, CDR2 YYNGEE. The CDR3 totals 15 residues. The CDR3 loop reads CASSPLVGSTDTQYF. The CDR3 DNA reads TGTGCCAGCAGCCCACTAGTGGGGAGCACAGATACGCAGTATTTT.

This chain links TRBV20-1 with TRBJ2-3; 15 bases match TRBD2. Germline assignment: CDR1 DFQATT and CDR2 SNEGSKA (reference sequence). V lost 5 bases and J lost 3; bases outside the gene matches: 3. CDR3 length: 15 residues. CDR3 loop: CSAGLAGGVTDTQYF. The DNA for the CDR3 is TGCAGTGCTGGACTAGCGGGGGGGGTTACAGATACGCAGTATTTT.

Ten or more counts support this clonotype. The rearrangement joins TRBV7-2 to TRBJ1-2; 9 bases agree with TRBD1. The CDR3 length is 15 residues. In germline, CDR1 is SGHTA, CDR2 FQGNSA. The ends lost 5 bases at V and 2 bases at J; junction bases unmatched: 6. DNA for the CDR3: TGTGCCAGCAGCCCCGACAGGGGGGTGAACTATGGCTACACCTTC. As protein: CASSPDRGVNYGYTF.

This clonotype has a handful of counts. In DNA, the CDR3 is TGCAGTGCTAGAGAGTGGCTAGCCCTGGGAACCCAGTACTTC. Translated, it gives CSAREWLALGTQYF. The V gene is TRBV20-1, the J gene TRBJ2-5, with D possibly being TRBD2 (5 bases). CDR1 and CDR2 (germline): DFQATT, SNEGSKA (reference sequence). CDR3 length: 14 amino acids. V lost 0 bases to trimming and J lost 8 bases, with 16 bases between them.

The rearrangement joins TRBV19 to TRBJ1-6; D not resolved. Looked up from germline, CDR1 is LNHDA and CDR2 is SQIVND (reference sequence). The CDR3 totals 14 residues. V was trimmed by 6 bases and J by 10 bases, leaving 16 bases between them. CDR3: CASSPKTPGSPLHF. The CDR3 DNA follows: TGTGCCAGTAGCCCTAAGACCCCAGGATCACCCCTCCACTTT. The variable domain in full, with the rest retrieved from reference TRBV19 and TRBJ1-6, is DGGITQSPKYLFRKEGQNVTLSCEQNLNHDAMYWYRQDPGQGLRLIYYSQIVNDFQKGDIAEGYSVSREKKESFPLTVTSAQKNPTAFYLCASSPKTPGSPLHFGNGTRLTVT.

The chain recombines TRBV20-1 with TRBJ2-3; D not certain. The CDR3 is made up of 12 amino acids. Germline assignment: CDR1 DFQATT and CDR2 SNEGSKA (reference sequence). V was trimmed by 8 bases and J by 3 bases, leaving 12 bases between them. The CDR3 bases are TGCAGTATGGGTTCTGAAACAGATACGCAGTATTTT. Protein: CSMGSETDTQYF.

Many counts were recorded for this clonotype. The CDR3: CASSPRGVETQYF. The CDR3 DNA reads as TGCGCCAGCAGCCCTAGAGGGGTAGAGACCCAGTACTTC. V usage is TRBV5-1 and J usage is TRBJ2-5; D is possibly TRBD1 or TRBD2 (5 bases each). This CDR3 is 13 amino acids long. Deletions cut 4 bases from V and 4 bases from J, with 11 bases between. Looked up from germline, CDR1 is SGHRS and CDR2 is YFSETQ.

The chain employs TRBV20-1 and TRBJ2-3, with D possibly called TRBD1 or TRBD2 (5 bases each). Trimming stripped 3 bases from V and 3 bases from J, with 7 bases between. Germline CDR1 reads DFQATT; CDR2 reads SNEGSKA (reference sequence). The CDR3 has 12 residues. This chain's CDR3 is CSARWGTDTQYF. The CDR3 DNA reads TGCAGTGCTAGGTGGGGGACAGATACGCAGTATTTT.

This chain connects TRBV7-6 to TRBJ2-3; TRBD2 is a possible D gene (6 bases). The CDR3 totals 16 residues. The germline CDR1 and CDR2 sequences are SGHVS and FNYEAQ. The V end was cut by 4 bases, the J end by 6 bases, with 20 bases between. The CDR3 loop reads CASSSPQAGTGDTQYF. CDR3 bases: TGTGCCAGCAGCTCGCCCCAGGCGGGGACTGGGGATACGCAGTATTTT.

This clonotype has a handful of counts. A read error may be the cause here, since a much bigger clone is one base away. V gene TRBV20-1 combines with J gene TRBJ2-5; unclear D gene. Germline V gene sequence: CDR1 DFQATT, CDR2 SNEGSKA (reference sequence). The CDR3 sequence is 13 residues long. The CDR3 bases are TGCAGTGCTAGAGGCCCCCTCTCCGAGACCCAGTCCTTC. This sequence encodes CSARGPLSETQSF.

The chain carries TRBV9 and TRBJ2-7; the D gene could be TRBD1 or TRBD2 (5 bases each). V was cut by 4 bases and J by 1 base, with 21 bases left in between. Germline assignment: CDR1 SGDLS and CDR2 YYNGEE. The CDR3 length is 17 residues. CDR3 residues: CASSPGNGGETSYEQYF. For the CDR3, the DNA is TGTGCCAGCAGCCCCGGAAATGGGGGAGAAACTTCCTACGAGCAGTACTTC.

The CDR3 region is CASSQEKDSNLYNEQFF. The CDR3, as DNA: TGCGCCAGCAGCCAAGAGAAGGATAGTAACCTCTACAATGAGCAGTTCTTC. The rearrangement links TRBV4-3 to TRBJ2-1; D unclear. The germline V and J ends were trimmed by 0 bases and 3 bases, with 15 bases remaining between them. The CDR3 length is 17 residues. Germline CDR1 and CDR2: LGHNA and YSLEER.